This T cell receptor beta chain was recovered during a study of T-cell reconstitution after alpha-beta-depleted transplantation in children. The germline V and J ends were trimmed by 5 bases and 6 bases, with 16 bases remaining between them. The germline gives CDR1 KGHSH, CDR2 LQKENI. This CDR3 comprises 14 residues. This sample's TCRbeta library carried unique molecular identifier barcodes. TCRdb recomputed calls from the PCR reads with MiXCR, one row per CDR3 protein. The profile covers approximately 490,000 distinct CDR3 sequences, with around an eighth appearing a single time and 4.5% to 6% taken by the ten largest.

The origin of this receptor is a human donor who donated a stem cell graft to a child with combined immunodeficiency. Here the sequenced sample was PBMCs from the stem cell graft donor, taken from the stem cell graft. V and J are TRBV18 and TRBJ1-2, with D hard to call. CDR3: CASSFHPEEDGYTF. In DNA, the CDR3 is TGTGCCAGCTCATTTCACCCGGAGGAAGATGGCTACACCTTC. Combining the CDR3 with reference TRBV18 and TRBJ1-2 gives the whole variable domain NAGVMQNPRHLVRRRGQEARLRCSPMKGHSHVYWYRQLPEEGLKFMVYLQKENIIDESGMPKERFSAEFPKEGPSILRIQQVVRGDSAAYFCASSFHPEEDGYTFGSGTRLTVV.